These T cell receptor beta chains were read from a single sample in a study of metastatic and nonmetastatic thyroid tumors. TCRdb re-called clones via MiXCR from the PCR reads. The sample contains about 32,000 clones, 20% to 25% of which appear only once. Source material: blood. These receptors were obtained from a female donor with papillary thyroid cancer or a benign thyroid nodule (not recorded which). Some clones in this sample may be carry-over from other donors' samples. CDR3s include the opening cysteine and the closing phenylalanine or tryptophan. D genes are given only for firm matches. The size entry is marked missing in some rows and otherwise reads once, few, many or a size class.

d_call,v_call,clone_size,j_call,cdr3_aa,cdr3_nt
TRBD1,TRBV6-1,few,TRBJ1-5,CASSSGQGQNQPQHF,TGTGCCAGCAGTTCGGGGCAGGGACAGAATCAGCCCCAGCATTTT
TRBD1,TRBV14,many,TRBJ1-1,CASSQETGGNSEAFF,TGTGCCAGCAGCCAGGAGACAGGGGGCAATAGTGAAGCTTTCTTT
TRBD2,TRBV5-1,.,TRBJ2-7,CASSFILAGGVHEQYF,TGCGCCAGCAGCTTTATCCTAGCGGGGGGAGTCCACGAGCAGTACTTC
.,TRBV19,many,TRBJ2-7,CASSIVTFSGYEQYF,TGTGCCAGTAGTATAGTGACATTTTCCGGCTACGAGCAGTACTTC
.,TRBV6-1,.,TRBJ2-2,CASSAKAENTGELFF,TGTGCCAGCAGTGCGAAGGCAGAGAACACCGGGGAGCTGTTTTTT
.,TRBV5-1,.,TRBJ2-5,CASSSATAQETQYF,TGCGCCAGCAGCTCCGCCACAGCGCAAGAGACCCAGTACTTC
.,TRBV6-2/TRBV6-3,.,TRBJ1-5,CASSPDSGQYSNQPQHF,TGTGCCAGCAGCCCCGACAGTGGACAGTATAGCAATCAGCCCCAGCATTTT
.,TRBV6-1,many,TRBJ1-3,CASRRTGNTIYF,TGTGCCAGCAGAAGAACTGGAAACACCATATATTTT
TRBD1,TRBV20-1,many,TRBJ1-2,CSAPTGGRSYTF,TGCAGTGCGCCAACAGGGGGCAGGAGCTACACCTTC
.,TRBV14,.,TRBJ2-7,CASSPDRLFYEQYF,TGTGCCAGCAGCCCCGACAGGTTGTTCTACGAGCAGTACTTC
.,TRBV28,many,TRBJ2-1,CASSFRQWGSYNEQFF,TGTGCCAGCAGTTTTCGTCAGTGGGGCTCCTACAATGAGCAGTTCTTC
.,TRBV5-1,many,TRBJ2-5,CASSLVSPSDTWETQYF,TGCGCCAGCAGCTTGGTTTCGCCTAGCGACACATGGGAGACCCAGTACTTC
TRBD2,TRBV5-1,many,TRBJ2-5,CASSLAKTSGGYQETQYF,TGCGCCAGCAGCTTGGCCAAGACTAGCGGGGGGTACCAAGAGACCCAGTACTTC
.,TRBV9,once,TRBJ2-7,CASSAYQGGGHEQYF,TGTGCCAGCAGCGCGTACCAGGGGGGAGGCCACGAGCAGTACTTC
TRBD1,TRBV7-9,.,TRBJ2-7,CAIHRQGAYEHYF,TGTGCCATCCATCGACAGGGGGCCTACGAGCATTACTTC
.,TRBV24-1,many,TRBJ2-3,CATSDFLGESTDTQYF,TGTGCCACCAGTGATTTCTTGGGGGAGAGCACAGATACGCAGTATTTT
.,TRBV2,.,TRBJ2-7,CASGEAVTFKGDEQYF,TGTGCCAGCGGTGAAGCGGTAACGTTCAAAGGGGACGAGCAGTACTTC
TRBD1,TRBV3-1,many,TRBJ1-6,CASRWDRANSPLHF,TGTGCCAGCAGGTGGGACAGGGCAAACTCACCCCTCCACTTT
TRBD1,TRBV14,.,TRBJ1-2,CASSHTRTGATRGYTF,TGTGCCAGCAGCCATACCAGGACAGGGGCAACGAGAGGCTACACCTTC
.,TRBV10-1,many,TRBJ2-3,CASSEGDTQYF,TGCGCCAGCAGTGAAGGGGATACGCAGTATTTT
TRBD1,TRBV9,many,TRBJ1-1,CASSGVGTGFTEAFF,TGTGCCAGCAGCGGGGTCGGGACAGGGTTCACTGAAGCTTTCTTT
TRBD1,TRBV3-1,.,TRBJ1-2,CASRQGAGYGYTF,TGTGCCAGCAGACAGGGGGCAGGCTATGGCTACACCTTC
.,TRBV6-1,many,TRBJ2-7,CASTGGLTYEQYF,TGTGCCAGCACCGGGGGACTGACCTACGAGCAGTACTTC
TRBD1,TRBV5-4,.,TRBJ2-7,CASSQDRVAYEQYF,TGTGCCAGCAGCCAGGACAGGGTGGCATACGAGCAGTACTTC
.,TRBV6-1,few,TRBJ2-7,CASSGEVGLFYEQYF,TGTGCCAGCAGTGGCGAAGTGGGTCTCTTCTACGAGCAGTACTTC